A single sample gave rise to the 20 T cell receptor beta chains below, sequenced in a study of T cell repertoires in cytomegalovirus infection. MiXCR, applied by TCRdb to the reads, yields one record per CDR3 protein. The sample records about 920,000 distinct CDR3 sequences, roughly 30% being singletons. Their recognized antigens are unknown. The sample consisted of cultured CD8+ T cells from PBMCs, taken from culture after CMV antigen stimulation. The receptors shown here come from a human donor in good health (CMV status not recorded). Some clones in this sample may be carry-over from other donors' samples.

This clonotype has just a few counts. The chain carries TRBV6-6 and TRBJ1-4; D gene unclear. The CDR3 has 14 residues. Germline V gene lookup returns CDR1 MNHNY and CDR2 SVGAGI (reference sequence). V was pared by 2 bases and J by 4 bases, with 8 bases between. CDR3 sequence reads: CASSYKAVNEKLFF. The CDR3 nucleotides are TGTGCCAGCAGTTACAAGGCAGTTAATGAAAAACTGTTTTTT.

This clonotype has just a few counts. The chain is built from TRBV19 and TRBJ2-2; unclear D gene. Germline loops: CDR1 LNHDA, CDR2 SQIVND (reference sequence). Trimming shortened V by 7 bases and J by 4 bases, and 4 bases separated the two germline ends. The CDR3 is made up of 11 amino acids. As DNA, the CDR3 is TGTGCCAGTAAGAGCACCGGGGAGCTGTTTTTT. It translates to CASKSTGELFF.

This clonotype was recorded many times. The genes are TRBV7-6 and TRBJ2-1; D gene uncertain. Trimming shortened V by 2 bases and J by 5 bases, and 13 bases separated the two germline ends. The CDR3 totals 15 residues. CDR1 SGHVS and CDR2 FNYEAQ come from the germline V gene. DNA for the CDR3: TGTGCCAGCAGCTTACCCGGTTTTGCAGACAATGAGCAGTTCTTC. Translated: CASSLPGFADNEQFF.

This clonotype has only a few counts. J is TRBJ2-1 and V is TRBV6-5; D may be TRBD1 (5 bases). The germline V gene encodes CDR1 MNHEY and CDR2 SVGAGI. The length of the CDR3 is 15 residues. Trimming shortened V by 2 bases and J by 2 bases, and 10 bases separated the two germline ends. Here the CDR3 DNA reads TGTGCCAGCAGTTACGCGACAGATCCCTACAATGAGCAGTTCTTC. It translates to CASSYATDPYNEQFF.

This clonotype occurred a few times. This chain uses TRBV27 with TRBJ2-4; D unresolved. Trimming stripped 0 bases from V and 1 base from J, with 7 bases between. The length of the CDR3 is 15 residues. Germline lookup yields CDR1 MNHEY and CDR2 SMNVEV (reference sequence). In DNA, the CDR3 is TGTGCCAGCAGTTTATCCCGCAGGGCCAAAAACATTCAGTACTTC. As protein: CASSLSRRAKNIQYF.

V and J are TRBV4-3 and TRBJ2-3; D is perhaps TRBD1 or TRBD2 (5 bases each). Per germline, CDR1 LGHNA and CDR2 YSLEER. CDR3 length equals 15 residues. The V end lost 4 bases, the J end lost 3 bases, and 14 bases lay between the germline ends. The chain's CDR3 is CASSPRWDGTDTQYF. The CDR3 nucleotides are TGCGCCAGCAGCCCCAGGTGGGACGGGACAGATACGCAGTATTTT.

The chain is built from TRBV28 and TRBJ2-3; 7 positions agree with TRBD2. The CDR3 length is 15 residues. Germline V gives CDR1 MDHEN, CDR2 SYDVKM. J lost 6 bases, V lost 1 base, and 7 bases had no gene match. CDR3 region: CASSLSRLAYDTQYF. CDR3 nucleotides: TGTGCCAGCAGTTTATCGAGACTAGCATATGATACGCAGTATTTT. The full variable domain, rest sourced from reference TRBV28 and TRBJ2-3, is DVKVTQSSRYLVKRTGEKVFLECVQDMDHENMFWYRQDPGLGLRLIYFSYDVKMKEKGDIPEGYSVSREKKERFSLILESASTNQTSMYLCASSLSRLAYDTQYFGPGTRLTVL.

V usage is TRBV6-5 and J usage is TRBJ1-5; TRBD1 might be the D (5 bases). There are 15 residues in the CDR3. Germline V lookup: CDR1 MNHEY, CDR2 SVGAGI. V lost 6 bases, J lost 3 bases, and 15 bases lay in between. The CDR3 protein is CASRLTRGINQPQHF. In DNA, the CDR3 is TGTGCCAGCAGACTGACGAGGGGAATCAATCAGCCCCAGCATTTT.

The V call is TRBV6-2 or TRBV6-3, the J call TRBJ1-2; 10 positions match TRBD1. CDR1 and CDR2 from the germline V gene are MNHEY and SVGEGT. J was trimmed by 3 bases and V by 0 bases; bases with no gene match: 4. CDR3 size: 16 residues. In nucleotides, the CDR3 is TGTGCCAGCAGTTACTCGAAGGACAGGGGGGACTATGGCTACACCTTC. This translates into CASSYSKDRGDYGYTF.

The chain carries TRBV6-6 and TRBJ2-7, with 8 bases identical to TRBD2. With 2 bases clipped from V and 3 bases from J, the junction kept 3 bases outside the gene matches. Germline CDR1 MNHNY, CDR2 SVGAGI (reference sequence). The CDR3 contains 14 residues. The CDR3 reads CASSYGLASYEQYV. As DNA, the CDR3 is TGTGCCAGCAGTTACGGACTAGCCAGCTACGAGCAGTACGTC.

This clonotype was recorded a few times. V and J are TRBV28 and TRBJ2-5; possibly TRBD2 for D (5 bases). The length of the CDR3 is 13 residues. Trimming took 6 bases from V and 4 from J, leaving 12 bases between them. CDR1 MDHEN and CDR2 SYDVKM come from the germline V gene. DNA of the CDR3: TGTGCCAGCAGCTCCCATGGAGGAGAGACCCAGTACTTC. Translated, it gives CASSSHGGETQYF.

The rearrangement uses TRBV6-6 and TRBJ1-6; D is unclear. V lost 6 bases and J 8 bases, leaving 20 bases between the germline ends. Germline V gene data show CDR1 as MNHNY and CDR2 as SVGAGI (reference sequence). There are 16 residues in the CDR3. Here the CDR3 reads CASSPGHLSGDSPLHF. CDR3 in DNA: TGTGCCAGCAGCCCTGGTCACCTCAGCGGCGATTCACCCCTCCACTTT.

The V gene is TRBV2, the J gene TRBJ2-1, with D perhaps TRBD1 (6 bases). Trimming took off 11 bases at V and 6 bases at J, with 11 bases between the two ends. This CDR3 is built from 11 residues. Looked up from germline, CDR1 is SNHLY and CDR2 is FYNNEI. The DNA of the CDR3 is TGTGCCTATGAGGGGGTCAATGAGCAGTTCTTC. Amino acids: CAYEGVNEQFF.

This clonotype was detected ten times or more. The gene calls are TRBV25-1 and TRBJ2-2; possibly TRBD1 for D (5 bases). CDR3 length: 12 amino acids. Germline V gives CDR1 MGHDK, CDR2 SYGVNS. Deletions cut 4 bases from V and 8 bases from J, with 8 bases between. CDR3 sequence reads: CASSVQGGELFF. CDR3 DNA: TGTGCCAGCAGTGTCCAGGGAGGGGAGCTGTTTTTT.

CDR3 residues: CASSYTGTVSGANVLTF. CDR3 bases: TGTGCCAGCAGTTACACCGGGACAGTCTCTGGGGCCAACGTCCTGACTTTC. V usage is TRBV6-6 and J usage is TRBJ2-6, with TRBD1 matching over 7 bases. Trimming took 2 bases from V and 0 from J; bases not matched to a gene: 4. CDR1 is MNHNY and CDR2 is SVGAGI in the germline V gene (reference sequence). This CDR3 spans 17 amino acids.

This clonotype was counted many times. The chain has TRBV7-8 and TRBJ2-1; D gene ambiguous. The CDR3 totals 15 residues. V dropped 1 base and J dropped 3 bases, with 10 bases sitting between them. Germline V gene sequence: CDR1 SGHVS, CDR2 FQNEAQ. As DNA, the CDR3 is TGTGCCAGCAGCTTAGGGGCAGGCCTCTACAATGAGCAGTTCTTC. Amino acid sequence: CASSLGAGLYNEQFF.

The chain recombines TRBV12-3 or TRBV12-4 with TRBJ1-2; 12 nucleotides line up with TRBD1. The CDR3 length is 14 residues. Trimming cost V 7 bases and J 4 bases; bases outside gene matches: 4. The CDR3 region has the DNA TGTGCCAGCATCCCGGGACAGGGGGCCTATGGCTACACCTTC. Its protein product is CASIPGQGAYGYTF.

J is TRBJ2-7 and V is TRBV18; D might be TRBD2 (5 bases). In germline, CDR1 is KGHSH, CDR2 LQKENI. Trimming removed 5 bases from V and 7 bases from J, with 15 bases in between. The CDR3 length is 13 residues. CDR3: CASSGPSSGEQYV. The CDR3, as DNA: TGTGCCAGCTCAGGCCCGAGTTCGGGGGAGCAGTACGTC.

This chain joins TRBV12-5 and TRBJ1-1; 7 positions agree with TRBD1. This CDR3 has 14 amino acids. Trimming cost V 3 bases and J 3 bases; bases outside gene matches: 4. From germline, CDR1 is LGHNT and CDR2 FRNRAP. CDR3 protein: CASGFVRGHTEAFF. Here the CDR3 DNA reads TGTGCTAGTGGTTTTGTTAGGGGGCACACTGAAGCTTTCTTT.

The chain joins TRBV19 to TRBJ1-1; TRBD1 is a possible D gene (6 bases). The germline V gene has CDR1 LNHDA and CDR2 SQIVND (reference sequence). The CDR3 loop spans 15 amino acids. Trimming stripped 1 base from V and 0 bases from J, with 9 bases between. CDR3 sequence: CASSIGQAMNTEAFF. The CDR3 nucleotides are TGTGCCAGTAGTATAGGACAGGCCATGAACACTGAAGCTTTCTTT. Complete variable domain (other parts from reference TRBV19 and TRBJ1-1): DGGITQSPKYLFRKEGQNVTLSCEQNLNHDAMYWYRQDPGQGLRLIYYSQIVNDFQKGDIAEGYSVSREKKESFPLTVTSAQKNPTAFYLCASSIGQAMNTEAFFGQGTRLTVV.